Listed below are T cell receptor beta chains from one sample, sequenced in a study of PD-L1 blockade in urothelial cancer. This table comes from immunoSEQ multiplex PCR, and its TCRdb copy is limited to in-frame clones, with some not included. Here the sample spans tens of thousands of clones, approximately 80% being singletons. The starting material was PBMCs, obtained around atezolizumab (anti-PD-L1) treatment. These receptors all come from a man aged 65-85 years with urothelial cancer. The CDR3 runs from the conserved cysteine through the conserved F or W. Fields, in order: J gene, V gene, D gene, clone size, CDR3 protein, CDR3 DNA. The D gene is left open where the match is weak. The size field is filled for only some rows; it gives once, few, many or a size class.

j_call: TRBJ2-5; v_call: TRBV5-4; d_call: .; clone_size: once; cdr3_aa: CASRAGLDRWETQYF; cdr3_nt: TGTGCCAGCAGGGCGGGACTCGATCGGTGGGAGACCCAGTACTTC
j_call: TRBJ1-4; v_call: TRBV6-5; d_call: .; clone_size: .; cdr3_aa: CASRSQGKREKLFF; cdr3_nt: TGTGCCAGCAGATCCCAGGGGAAGAGGGAAAAACTGTTTTTT
j_call: TRBJ2-3; v_call: TRBV2; d_call: TRBD2; clone_size: .; cdr3_aa: CASSPLSAGVADTQYF; cdr3_nt: TGTGCCAGCAGCCCCCTCTCAGCGGGAGTTGCAGATACGCAGTATTTT
j_call: TRBJ1-5; v_call: TRBV6-5; d_call: TRBD1; clone_size: .; cdr3_aa: CASSYTGGGNQPQHF; cdr3_nt: TGTGCCAGCAGTTACACAGGGGGAGGCAATCAGCCCCAGCATTTT
j_call: TRBJ2-7; v_call: TRBV6-1; d_call: .; clone_size: .; cdr3_aa: CASSETGPLF; cdr3_nt: TGTGCCAGCAGTGAAACAGGGCCTCTCTTC
j_call: TRBJ1-1; v_call: TRBV5-6; d_call: TRBD1; clone_size: .; cdr3_aa: CASRDRGRMDEAFF; cdr3_nt: TGTGCCAGCAGGGACAGGGGGCGGATGGATGAAGCTTTCTTT
j_call: TRBJ1-6; v_call: TRBV21-1; d_call: .; clone_size: .; cdr3_aa: CASSKEGRGFYNSPLHF; cdr3_nt: TGTGCCAGCAGCAAAGAGGGTAGGGGGTTCTATAATTCACCCCTCCACTTT
j_call: TRBJ1-2; v_call: TRBV15; d_call: .; clone_size: .; cdr3_aa: CATSREQGYGYTF; cdr3_nt: TGTGCCACCAGCAGGGAACAGGGCTATGGCTACACCTTC
j_call: TRBJ2-3; v_call: TRBV20-1; d_call: .; clone_size: .; cdr3_aa: CSAESQDTQYF; cdr3_nt: TGCAGTGCCGAGTCCCAAGATACGCAGTATTTT
j_call: TRBJ1-5; v_call: TRBV7-8; d_call: .; clone_size: .; cdr3_aa: CASSRSGVSNQPQHF; cdr3_nt: TGTGCCAGCAGTCGTTCAGGGGTGAGCAATCAGCCCCAGCATTTT
j_call: TRBJ1-1; v_call: TRBV5-5; d_call: .; clone_size: .; cdr3_aa: CASSPLPRRNTEAFF; cdr3_nt: TGTGCCAGCAGCCCCCTCCCTAGAAGGAACACTGAAGCTTTCTTT
j_call: TRBJ2-1; v_call: TRBV6-4; d_call: TRBD2; clone_size: .; cdr3_aa: CASSPQAGGPYNEQFF; cdr3_nt: TGTGCCAGCAGCCCTCAAGCGGGAGGGCCCTACAATGAGCAGTTCTTC
j_call: TRBJ2-1; v_call: TRBV7-9; d_call: TRBD2; clone_size: .; cdr3_aa: CASSQGLAGTYNEQFF; cdr3_nt: TGTGCCAGCAGCCAAGGACTAGCGGGGACTTACAATGAGCAGTTCTTC
j_call: TRBJ1-2; v_call: TRBV9; d_call: .; clone_size: once; cdr3_aa: CASSATAASYGYTF; cdr3_nt: TGTGCCAGCAGCGCGACGGCGGCCTCCTATGGCTACACCTTC
j_call: TRBJ2-1; v_call: TRBV19; d_call: TRBD2; clone_size: .; cdr3_aa: CASSPSGGTSDEQFF; cdr3_nt: TGTGCCAGTAGTCCTAGCGGGGGGACCTCCGATGAGCAGTTCTTC
j_call: TRBJ2-7; v_call: TRBV7-3; d_call: TRBD1; clone_size: .; cdr3_aa: CASSLPPDRGSHEQYF; cdr3_nt: TGTGCCAGCAGCTTACCCCCGGACAGGGGTTCACACGAGCAGTACTTC
j_call: TRBJ1-5; v_call: TRBV30; d_call: .; clone_size: .; cdr3_aa: CAWRQPDGNQPQHF; cdr3_nt: TGTGCCTGGCGACAGCCTGATGGGAATCAGCCCCAGCATTTT
j_call: TRBJ2-5; v_call: TRBV11-3; d_call: .; clone_size: .; cdr3_aa: CASSLDFQETQYF; cdr3_nt: TGTGCCAGCAGCCTAGACTTCCAAGAGACCCAGTACTTC
j_call: TRBJ1-4; v_call: TRBV30; d_call: TRBD1; clone_size: .; cdr3_aa: CAWRGQLPNEKLFF; cdr3_nt: TGTGCCTGGAGGGGACAGCTTCCAAATGAAAAACTGTTTTTT
j_call: TRBJ1-5; v_call: TRBV19; d_call: TRBD1; clone_size: .; cdr3_aa: CASSRQGNQPQHF; cdr3_nt: TGTGCCAGTTCTAGACAGGGGAATCAGCCCCAGCATTTT
j_call: TRBJ1-2; v_call: TRBV19; d_call: TRBD1; clone_size: .; cdr3_aa: CASSIGSGGHYGYTF; cdr3_nt: TGTGCCAGTAGTATAGGCTCAGGGGGGCACTATGGCTACACCTTC
j_call: TRBJ2-7; v_call: TRBV4-3; d_call: .; clone_size: .; cdr3_aa: CASSKEGFGQPYEQYF; cdr3_nt: TGCGCCAGCAGCAAAGAGGGCTTCGGACAGCCTTACGAGCAGTACTTC
j_call: TRBJ1-5; v_call: TRBV28; d_call: TRBD1; clone_size: .; cdr3_aa: CASSLVDRGGNQPQHF; cdr3_nt: TGTGCCAGCAGTTTAGTGGACAGGGGAGGAAATCAGCCCCAGCATTTT
j_call: TRBJ2-3; v_call: TRBV4-3; d_call: TRBD2; clone_size: .; cdr3_aa: CASSQDDSGGDTQYF; cdr3_nt: TGCGCCAGCAGCCAAGATGATAGCGGGGGAGATACGCAGTATTTT
j_call: TRBJ2-7; v_call: TRBV7-3; d_call: .; clone_size: .; cdr3_aa: CASSLTPGSRYEQYF; cdr3_nt: TGTGCCAGCAGCTTAACGCCGGGTTCTCGTTACGAGCAGTACTTC
j_call: TRBJ2-2; v_call: TRBV27; d_call: TRBD2; clone_size: .; cdr3_aa: CASSPRLAGGTGELFF; cdr3_nt: TGTGCCAGCAGTCCAAGACTAGCGGGGGGCACCGGGGAGCTGTTTTTT
j_call: TRBJ1-2; v_call: TRBV5-6; d_call: TRBD1; clone_size: .; cdr3_aa: CASSLGGQGGNYGYTF; cdr3_nt: TGTGCCAGCAGCTTGGGGGGACAGGGGGGGAACTATGGCTACACCTTC
j_call: TRBJ2-5; v_call: TRBV19; d_call: .; clone_size: .; cdr3_aa: CASTRDLRETQYF; cdr3_nt: TGTGCCAGTACCAGGGATTTGAGGGAGACCCAGTACTTC